This TCR beta chain was profiled in a study of T-cell reconstitution after alpha-beta-depleted transplantation in children. Of note for this clonotype: What it binds is not known.

Study outcomes and limitations: The origin of high day-60 TCRbeta diversity in some patients lay in surviving recipient T cells and thymic progenitors. Several hundred expanded graft clones reportedly were the source of alpha-beta T cells about two months after transplant.

The TCRbeta library was prepared with unique molecular identifiers. Using its own MiXCR run on the PCR reads, TCRdb lists one record per CDR3 protein. The table has hundreds of thousands of distinct CDR3 sequences, approximately 22% seen once. V shed 1 base, J shed 5 bases, and the junction held 2 bases outside the gene matches. Germline V gives CDR1 DFQATT, CDR2 SNEGSKA (reference sequence). The CDR3 is 13 amino acids. The sample in question was PBMCs, mostly from graft donor cells, obtained 360 days after TCRalphabeta/CD19-depleted stem cell transplant. This clonotype was obtained from a boy younger than two who had a stem cell transplant for acute myeloid leukemia, so the T cells may come from the graft donor. The chain links TRBV20-1 to TRBJ2-7, with 10 bases fitting TRBD1. The CDR3 bases are TGCAGTGCTAGAGGGGACAGGGGTAACGAGCAGTACTTC. Its protein is CSARGDRGNEQYF.